The 14 T cell receptor beta chains in this list originate from one sample, sequenced in a study of Tregs in tolerant kidney transplant recipients. Method: immunoSEQ multiplex PCR; TCRdb's copy keeps in-frame clones and lacks some. The table lists fewer than 100,000 clones, less than 95% of them singletons. Specimen: Tregs from blood, collected before the transplant. Receptors originate from a human donor who received a combined kidney and bone marrow transplant.

This clone is a singleton in its sample. The V gene is TRBV2, the J gene TRBJ2-5; no clear D. The CDR3 is 14 amino acids. Germline V gene lookup returns CDR1 SNHLY and CDR2 FYNNEI. Trimming shortened V by 8 bases and J by 5 bases, and 18 bases separated the two germline ends. CDR3 region: CASLSSSMGETQYF. CDR3 bases: TGTGCCAGCCTCAGCTCTTCGATGGGGGAGACCCAGTACTTC.

This clone has a handful of counts. The rearrangement uses TRBV28 and TRBJ2-5, with D unclear. Germline V gene sequence: CDR1 MDHEN, CDR2 SYDVKM. Trimming took off 4 bases at V and 4 bases at J, with 4 bases between the two ends. CDR3 size: 11 residues. The CDR3 reads CASSSPETQYF. The CDR3 nucleotides read TGTGCCAGCAGTTCCCCAGAGACCCAGTACTTC.

The V call is TRBV19, the J call TRBJ2-2, with TRBD1 matching 10 bases. The CDR3 loop spans 17 amino acids. V trimming: 7 bases; J trimming: 5 bases; junction bases outside the gene matches: 13. CDR1 LNHDA and CDR2 SQIVND come from the germline V gene (reference sequence). CDR3 DNA: TGTGCCAGTAACCCGGGACAGGGGATTTATGGGACCGGGGAGCTGTTTTTT. Translation gives CASNPGQGIYGTGELFF.

The rearrangement joins TRBV7-2 to TRBJ2-5, with 8 bases aligning to TRBD1. Trimming cost V 5 bases and J 2 bases; bases outside gene matches: 7. The CDR3 consists of 15 residues. CDR1 and CDR2 (germline): SGHTA, FQGNSA. The CDR3 is CASSQGQGGQETQYF. CDR3 bases: TGTGCCAGCAGCCAAGGACAGGGCGGGCAAGAGACCCAGTACTTC.

The CDR3 sequence: CASSPTANYGYTF. CDR3 DNA sequence: TGTGCCAGCAGCCCGACAGCAAACTATGGCTACACCTTC. V is TRBV7-2 and J is TRBJ1-2, with D tentatively TRBD1 (5 bases). Trimming stripped 5 bases from V and 2 bases from J, with 9 bases between. Germline V gene sequence: CDR1 SGHTA, CDR2 FQGNSA. This CDR3 region has 13 residues.

The CDR3 DNA sequence: TGCGCCAGCAGCTTTACCACAGGGGTGGATGGCTACACCTTC. Its translation is CASSFTTGVDGYTF. V is TRBV5-1 and J is TRBJ1-2, with TRBD1 matching 7 bases. The CDR3 has 14 residues. The V and J ends lost 2 bases and 6 bases, in that order; junction bases with no gene match: 7. Per the germline V gene, CDR1 is SGHRS and CDR2 is YFSETQ.

This chain uses TRBV7-8 with TRBJ2-7; 7 bases agree with TRBD1. Germline V lookup: CDR1 SGHVS, CDR2 FQNEAQ. The CDR3 totals 13 residues. J lost 4 bases, V lost 10 bases, and 10 bases had no gene match. The CDR3 is CATEPTGFYEQYF. In DNA, the CDR3 is TGTGCCACCGAGCCGACAGGGTTTTACGAGCAGTACTTC.

The V gene is TRBV5-1, the J gene TRBJ1-4; tentative D call: TRBD1 (6 bases). The CDR3 sequence is 14 residues long. Trimming took 4 bases from V and 8 from J, leaving 15 bases between them. Germline V CDR1 and CDR2: SGHRS, YFSETQ. The CDR3 region is CASSGVAGEEKLFF. The CDR3 DNA reads TGCGCCAGCAGCGGGGTCGCAGGGGAAGAAAAACTGTTTTTT.

The sample holds one count of this clone. This chain connects TRBV7-3 to TRBJ2-1, with 10 bases matching TRBD2. After removal of 2 bases from V and 4 bases from J, the junction contained 5 bases not matched to a gene. Germline CDR1 is SGHTA and CDR2 is FQGTGA. The CDR3 totals 16 residues. The CDR3 bases are TGTGCCAGCAGCTTACAGGGGACTAGCGTGTACAATGAGCAGTTCTTC. This translates into CASSLQGTSVYNEQFF.

This sequence joins TRBV7-9 and TRBJ1-4; TRBD1 matches 11 bases. CDR1 is SEHNR and CDR2 is FQNEAQ in the germline V gene (reference sequence). This CDR3 has 16 residues. Trimming at V came to 2 bases and at J to 7 bases, leaving 6 bases not matched to a gene. The CDR3 loop reads CASSLLGQGVGEKLFF. In DNA, the CDR3 is TGTGCCAGCAGCTTACTGGGACAGGGGGTTGGTGAAAAACTGTTTTTT. The variable domain in full, with the rest retrieved from reference TRBV7-9 and TRBJ1-4, is DTGVSQNPRHKITKRGQNVTFRCDPISEHNRLYWYRQTLGQGPEFLTYFQNEAQLEKSRLLSDRFSAERPKGSFSTLEIQRTEQGDSAMYLCASSLLGQGVGEKLFFGSGTQLSVL.

The chain carries TRBV7-3 and TRBJ2-1; D remains unclear. The CDR3 runs to 13 residues. The germline gives CDR1 SGHTA, CDR2 FQGTGA. Deletions cut 5 bases from V and 3 bases from J, with 8 bases between. CDR3 residues: CASSQNRYNEQFF. The DNA for the CDR3 is TGTGCCAGCAGCCAAAACCGCTACAATGAGCAGTTCTTC.

The V and J genes are TRBV20-1 and TRBJ1-1; 7 bases map to TRBD1. Germline loops: CDR1 DFQATT, CDR2 SNEGSKA (reference sequence). V shed 5 bases and J 6 bases; nucleotides not matched to a gene: 3. The CDR3 consists of 11 residues. The CDR3 DNA follows: TGCAGTGCTGGCAGGGGGGCTGAAGCTTTCTTT. Protein sequence: CSAGRGAEAFF.

The chain joins TRBV18 to TRBJ2-5; TRBD2 aligns across 9 bases. Germline lookup yields CDR1 KGHSH and CDR2 LQKENI. With 4 bases clipped from V and 5 bases from J, the junction kept 2 bases outside the gene matches. CDR3 length: 13 amino acids. The CDR3 loop is CASSLGLAETQYF. Here the CDR3 DNA reads TGTGCCAGCTCACTCGGACTAGCGGAGACCCAGTACTTC.

The chain has TRBV28 and TRBJ2-1, with 10 positions matching TRBD2. V was clipped by 2 bases and J by 2 bases; unmatched bases: 0. The CDR3 loop spans 15 amino acids. The germline gives CDR1 MDHEN, CDR2 SYDVKM. The chain's CDR3 is CASSLGTSAYNEQFF. CDR3 DNA sequence: TGTGCCAGCAGTTTAGGGACTAGCGCCTACAATGAGCAGTTCTTC.